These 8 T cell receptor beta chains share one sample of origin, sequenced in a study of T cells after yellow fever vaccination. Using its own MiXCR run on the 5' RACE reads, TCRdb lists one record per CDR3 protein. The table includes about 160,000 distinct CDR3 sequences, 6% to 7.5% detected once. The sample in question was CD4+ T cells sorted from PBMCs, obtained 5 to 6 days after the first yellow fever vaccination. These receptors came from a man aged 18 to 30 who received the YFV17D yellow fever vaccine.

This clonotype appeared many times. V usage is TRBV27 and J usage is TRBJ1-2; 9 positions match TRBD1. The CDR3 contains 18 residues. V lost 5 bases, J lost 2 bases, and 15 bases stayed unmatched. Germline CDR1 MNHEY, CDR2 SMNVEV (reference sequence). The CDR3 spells CASSRGTGLSSGNYGYTF. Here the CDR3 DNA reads TGTGCCAGCAGTCGCGGGACAGGGCTTAGTTCGGGAAACTATGGCTACACCTTC.

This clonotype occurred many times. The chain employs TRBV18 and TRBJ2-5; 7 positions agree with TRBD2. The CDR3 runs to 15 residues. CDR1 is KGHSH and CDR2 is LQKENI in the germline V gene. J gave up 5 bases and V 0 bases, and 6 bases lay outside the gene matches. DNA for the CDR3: TGTGCCAGCTCACCACCGTTATCCGGGAGGGAGACCCAGTACTTC. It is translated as CASSPPLSGRETQYF.

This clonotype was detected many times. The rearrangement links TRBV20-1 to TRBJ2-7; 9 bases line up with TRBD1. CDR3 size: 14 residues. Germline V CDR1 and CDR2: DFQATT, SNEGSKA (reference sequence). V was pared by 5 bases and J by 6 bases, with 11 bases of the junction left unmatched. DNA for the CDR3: TGCAGTGCTCCCATGACAGGGGGTTTTCTCGAGCAGTACTTC. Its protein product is CSAPMTGGFLEQYF.

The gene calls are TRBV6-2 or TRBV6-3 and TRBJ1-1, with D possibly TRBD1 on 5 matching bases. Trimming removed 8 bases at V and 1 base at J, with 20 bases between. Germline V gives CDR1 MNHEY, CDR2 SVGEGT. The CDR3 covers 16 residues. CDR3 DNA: TGTGCCAGCCTCGGGACGCGGATCACCCAGAACACTGAAGCTTTCTTT. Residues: CASLGTRITQNTEAFF.

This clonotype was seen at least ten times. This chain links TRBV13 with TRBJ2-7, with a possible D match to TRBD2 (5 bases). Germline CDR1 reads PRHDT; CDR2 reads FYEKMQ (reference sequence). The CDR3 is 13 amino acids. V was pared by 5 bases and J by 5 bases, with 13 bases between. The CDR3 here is CASSPDGVHEQYF. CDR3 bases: TGTGCCAGCAGCCCCGACGGGGTCCACGAGCAGTACTTC.

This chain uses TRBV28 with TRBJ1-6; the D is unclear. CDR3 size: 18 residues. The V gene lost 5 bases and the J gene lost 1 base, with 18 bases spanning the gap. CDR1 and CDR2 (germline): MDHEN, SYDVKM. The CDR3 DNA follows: TGTGCCAGCAGTCCCGCGAGAGGAGGGTGGTCCTATAATTCACCCCTCCACTTT. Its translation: CASSPARGGWSYNSPLHF.

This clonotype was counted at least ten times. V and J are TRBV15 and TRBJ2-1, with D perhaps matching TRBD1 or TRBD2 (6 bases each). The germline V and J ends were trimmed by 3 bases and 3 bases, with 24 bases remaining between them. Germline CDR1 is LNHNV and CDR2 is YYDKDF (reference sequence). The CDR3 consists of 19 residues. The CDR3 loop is CATSRGKGVRRGNYNEQFF. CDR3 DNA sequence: TGTGCCACCAGCAGGGGAAAGGGGGTCAGGCGGGGTAACTACAATGAGCAGTTCTTC.

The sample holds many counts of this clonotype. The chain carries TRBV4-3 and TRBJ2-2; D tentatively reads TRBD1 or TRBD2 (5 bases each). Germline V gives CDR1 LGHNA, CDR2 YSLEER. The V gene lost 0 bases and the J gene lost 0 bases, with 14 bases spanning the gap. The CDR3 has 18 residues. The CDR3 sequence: CASSQEGIGATNTGELFF. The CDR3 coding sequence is TGCGCCAGCAGCCAAGAAGGAATCGGGGCCACGAACACCGGGGAGCTGTTTTTT.